This T cell receptor beta chain was sequenced during a study of CD8 T cells in Susac syndrome (dated by TCRdb to the late 2010s). At the level of the whole study: Whether CD8+ T cell activation and differentiation in Susac syndrome was antigen driven was tested using repertoire sequencing.

RNA was extracted with the RNeasy kit and 0.5 to 1 ug was reverse transcribed using random hexamers. The immunoSEQ multiplex PCR assay, covering 54 Vbeta and 13 Jbeta segments, was used to amplify TCR beta CDR3 regions. Bias from PCR amplification was corrected by using a synthetic template baseline for primer optimization and for computational correction. Under the source paper's analysis protocol: Reads were annotated to V, D and J genes per IMGT and analyzed with immunoSEQ Analyzer, keeping only productive sequences. Clonality was computed as one minus Shannon entropy normalized by log2 of the number of productive unique sequences. For each patient and control, public and private clones were evaluated among the 100 most prevalent clones. Susac-specific clones were defined as absent from healthy and MS cohorts, over a thousand published viral clones and other ImmuneACCESS disease sequences. The public reads were quality trimmed at Q25 with fastp and then assembled into clones with MiXCR by TCRdb, keeping productive beta chains. All rows with the same CDR3 protein become a single entry with the most common DNA and genes. TCRdb assigned the V and J calls; the authors' analysis was not used. This sample holds 200,000 to 250,000 distinct CDR3 sequences; approximately 95% were observed only once. Jointly, the top ten make up approximately 0.081% of the sample.

Via the germline V gene, CDR1 is SGHRS and CDR2 YFSETQ. The CDR3 covers 12 residues, taking in both the cysteine and the phenylalanine. Just CDR3 DNA is preserved here, 36 bases in frame from base 1. Trimming takes 4 bases from V and 5 bases from J, and the germline ends sit 10 bases apart. Peripheral blood CD8+ and CD4+ T cells from healthy donors, Susac syndrome patients and multiple sclerosis patients were profiled using high-throughput TCR beta sequencing. Multiple sclerosis controls were treatment-naive patients with stable or active relapsing-remitting disease fulfilling revised McDonald criteria. Bulk CD8+ and CD4+ T cells were purified magnetically by negative isolation, whereas CD8+ TEMRA cells were enriched by FACS. Blood was collected in EDTA tubes and processed within 24 hours, with PBMCs isolated through density gradient centrifugation. PBMCs intended for TCR sequencing were frozen in liquid nitrogen and were later thawed in a 37 degrees C water bath. The sorted or isolated CD4+, CD8+ and CD8+ TEMRA cells had a purity of 90% or higher.

As concerns this clonotype: Its antigen is currently not known. Within one base of it there is no much larger clone, and no base qualities were kept.

Overall results and qualifications from the work: The number of individuals in the TCR sequencing and HLA analysis was acknowledged as relatively small.

The sequencing sample was made of CD4+ T cells from PBMCs. The chain is encoded by TRBV5-1 joined to TRBJ2-7; TRBD1 is a weak D gene call, 6 bases matching. The TCR comes from a human donor with multiple sclerosis. Here the CDR3 is given as CASSPRGNEQYF. The nucleotide sequence is given as TGCGCCAGCAGCCCAAGGGGGAACGAGCAGTACTTC.